This is a list of T cell receptor beta chains from one sample in a study of blood T cell repertoires in COVID-19. TCRdb keeps only in-frame clones here, not all; method: immunoSEQ multiplex PCR. The sample records around 700,000 clones, 70% to 90% being singletons. Sequencing used peripheral blood. Receptor source: a woman aged 18-29 years with acute or convalescent COVID-19. Each CDR3 is given with its conserved first and last residue. Fields, in order: V gene, J gene, clone size, D gene, CDR3 DNA, CDR3 protein. D genes are given only for firm matches. Clone size is given for some rows only: seen once, a few or many times, or a class if the clone is expanded.

V: TRBV18
J: TRBJ1-5
size: .
D: TRBD1
DNA: TGTGCCAGCTCACCCGCAGGGGGCGGTCAGCCCCAGCATTTT
CDR3: CASSPAGGGQPQHF

V: TRBV11-2
J: TRBJ2-7
size: few
D: TRBD1
DNA: TGTGCCAGCAGCCTAATGAGGGGACAGGGCCCCTACGAGCAGTACTTC
CDR3: CASSLMRGQGPYEQYF

V: TRBV7-9
J: TRBJ1-5
size: .
D: .
DNA: TGTGCCAGCAGCTATAGAATCCGAGGCAATCAGCCCCAGCATTTT
CDR3: CASSYRIRGNQPQHF

V: TRBV6-5
J: TRBJ1-1
size: .
D: .
DNA: TGTGCCAGCGACAGTCACACTGAAGCTTTCTTT
CDR3: CASDSHTEAFF

V: TRBV6-2/TRBV6-3
J: TRBJ1-1
size: .
D: .
DNA: TGTGCCAGCAGCCTCGACAGATTGAACACTGAAGCTTTCTTT
CDR3: CASSLDRLNTEAFF

V: TRBV19
J: TRBJ2-7
size: few
D: TRBD2
DNA: TGTGCCCCCCAGCAGCGGGGATTAGACGAGCAGTACTTC
CDR3: CAPQQRGLDEQYF

V: TRBV21-1
J: TRBJ1-4
size: .
D: .
DNA: TGTGCCAGCAGCAAAGCTCTGGCAGGGGAATACGATCTGAGTAATGAAAAACTGTTTTTT
CDR3: CASSKALAGEYDLSNEKLFF

V: TRBV7-3
J: TRBJ2-1
size: .
D: .
DNA: TGTGCCAGCAGCGGGGGGACCTACGGGGAGCAGTTCTTC
CDR3: CASSGGTYGEQFF

V: TRBV9
J: TRBJ1-2
size: .
D: TRBD1
DNA: TGTGCCAGCAGGGGTCGGACAGGGCGGCCCAACTATGGCTACACCTTC
CDR3: CASRGRTGRPNYGYTF

V: TRBV7-9
J: TRBJ1-6
size: .
D: TRBD1
DNA: TGTGCCAGCAGCTTAGAGGGGACAGGGCGCTCCTATAATTCACCCCTCCACTTT
CDR3: CASSLEGTGRSYNSPLHF

V: TRBV2
J: TRBJ1-1
size: .
D: TRBD1
DNA: TGTGCCAGCAGTTCACAGGGGTCTCACACTGAAGCTTTCTTT
CDR3: CASSSQGSHTEAFF

V: TRBV5-1
J: TRBJ2-5
size: .
D: TRBD2
DNA: TGCGCCAGCACCCAGACTAGCGGGTTTCAAGAGACCCAGTACTTC
CDR3: CASTQTSGFQETQYF

V: TRBV7-3
J: TRBJ2-2
size: .
D: .
DNA: TGTGCCAGCAGCTTAGTCCAGGGTGCCACCGGGGAGCTGTTTTTT
CDR3: CASSLVQGATGELFF

V: TRBV7-8
J: TRBJ1-2
size: .
D: .
DNA: TGTGCCAGCAGCCCCAGGGCCAAGGGGTATGGCTACACCTTC
CDR3: CASSPRAKGYGYTF

V: TRBV6-6
J: TRBJ2-7
size: .
D: TRBD1
DNA: TGTGCCAGCAGCTGGACAGGGGGCTTGATGTACTTC
CDR3: CASSWTGGLMYF

V: TRBV19
J: TRBJ1-5
size: .
D: TRBD1
DNA: TGTGCCACCTTGGGTTTGGGCAGGGGGCCTAGTTATCAGCCCCAGCATTTT
CDR3: CATLGLGRGPSYQPQHF

V: TRBV20-1
J: TRBJ1-2
size: once
D: .
DNA: TGCAGTGCTAGTTATTTCCATACCGAGGGCTACACCTTC
CDR3: CSASYFHTEGYTF

V: TRBV27
J: TRBJ1-5
size: .
D: TRBD1
DNA: TGTGCCAGCAGTTCCTACGGGACAGACCACAATCAGCCCCAGCATTTT
CDR3: CASSSYGTDHNQPQHF

V: TRBV7-7
J: TRBJ2-2
size: .
D: TRBD2
DNA: TGTGCCAGCAGCTTAAACGGGGGGGCTAACACCGGGGAGCTGTTTTTT
CDR3: CASSLNGGANTGELFF

V: TRBV9
J: TRBJ1-5
size: .
D: .
DNA: TGTGCCAGCAGCGTAGGGGAGGGCAATCAGCCCCAGCATTTT
CDR3: CASSVGEGNQPQHF

V: TRBV5-1
J: TRBJ2-2
size: .
D: TRBD1
DNA: TGCGCCAGCAACGGTCACAGGGGCACCGGGGAGCTGTTTTTT
CDR3: CASNGHRGTGELFF

V: TRBV19
J: TRBJ1-6
size: .
D: .
DNA: TGTGCCAGTAGTTTGACAAACTTCGCTTCACCCCTCCACTTT
CDR3: CASSLTNFASPLHF

V: TRBV7-9
J: TRBJ1-1
size: .
D: .
DNA: TGTGCCAGCAGGAATGGACAGCGTGAAGCTTTCTTT
CDR3: CASRNGQREAFF

V: TRBV6-2/TRBV6-3
J: TRBJ1-2
size: .
D: .
DNA: TGTGCCAGCAGTTATCCAGGCTATGGCTACACCTTC
CDR3: CASSYPGYGYTF

V: TRBV6-1
J: TRBJ1-2
size: .
D: TRBD1
DNA: TGTGCCAGCGGAACAGGGGACTATGGCTACACCTTC
CDR3: CASGTGDYGYTF

V: TRBV3-1/TRBV3-2
J: TRBJ1-2
size: .
D: .
DNA: TGTGCCAGCAGCCACCCAGGGTATGGCTACACCTTC
CDR3: CASSHPGYGYTF

V: TRBV5-6
J: TRBJ2-1
size: .
D: .
DNA: TGTGCCAGCAGCTTGTTGAGGGCCCGTCAGTTCTTC
CDR3: CASSLLRARQFF

V: TRBV9
J: TRBJ1-1
size: .
D: .
DNA: TGTGCCAGCAGCGCGGACAGGAACACTGAAGCTTTCTTT
CDR3: CASSADRNTEAFF

V: TRBV6-5
J: TRBJ1-1
size: few
D: .
DNA: TGTGCCAGCACCCCGCCAGGGTTGGGGAACACTGAAGCTTTCTTT
CDR3: CASTPPGLGNTEAFF

V: TRBV24-1
J: TRBJ2-2
size: few
D: .
DNA: TGTGCCACGAGTGTGGGAGACACCGGGGAGCTGTTTTTT
CDR3: CATSVGDTGELFF

V: TRBV27
J: TRBJ1-4
size: .
D: TRBD1
DNA: TGTGCCAGCAGTACGGGACAGGGTTATGGAAAACTGTTTTTT
CDR3: CASSTGQGYGKLFF

V: TRBV24-1
J: TRBJ2-2
size: .
D: .
DNA: TGTGCCACCAGTGATTTGGCGGGGAGTCCCGGGGAGCTGTTTTTT
CDR3: CATSDLAGSPGELFF

V: TRBV27
J: TRBJ2-6
size: .
D: .
DNA: TGTGCCAGCAGTTTAGAGTCGGGGTACGGGGCCAACGTCCTGACTTTC
CDR3: CASSLESGYGANVLTF

V: TRBV19
J: TRBJ1-1
size: .
D: .
DNA: TGTGCCAGTAGTATAGAGACAGGGAACACTGAAGCTTTCTTT
CDR3: CASSIETGNTEAFF

V: TRBV7-2
J: TRBJ1-1
size: .
D: TRBD1
DNA: TGTGCCAGCAGCTTAGTCGGCAGGGGGGACACTGAAGCTTTCTTT
CDR3: CASSLVGRGDTEAFF

V: TRBV2
J: TRBJ2-7
size: .
D: TRBD1
DNA: TGTGCCAGCAGTGAAAGGGTGTTTAGGATGGGACAGGGCTACGAGCAGTACTTC
CDR3: CASSERVFRMGQGYEQYF

V: TRBV3-1/TRBV3-2
J: TRBJ2-1
size: .
D: TRBD1
DNA: TGTGCCAGCAGCCACGGACAGGGAATAGGCGATGAGCAGTTCTTC
CDR3: CASSHGQGIGDEQFF

V: TRBV7-2
J: TRBJ2-5
size: .
D: .
DNA: TGTGCCAGCAGCCTATCTTATCGGGGTGCAAAGAGCCAAGAGACCCAGTACTTC
CDR3: CASSLSYRGAKSQETQYF

V: TRBV24-1
J: TRBJ2-2
size: .
D: .
DNA: TGTGCCACCAGGGGGAGCGCGAACACCGGGGAGCTGTTTTTT
CDR3: CATRGSANTGELFF

V: TRBV12-5
J: TRBJ1-2
size: once
D: TRBD1
DNA: TGTGCTAGTGGTTTGCCAACCACCGACAGGGGTGATGGCTACACCTTC
CDR3: CASGLPTTDRGDGYTF

V: TRBV21-1
J: TRBJ1-6
size: .
D: .
DNA: TGTGCCAGAGGCCTTGGACAGGGCAGGAATTCACCCCTCCACTTT
CDR3: CARGLGQGRNSPLHF

V: TRBV12-3/TRBV12-4
J: TRBJ2-1
size: once
D: TRBD1
DNA: TGTGCCAGCAGTTTGGACAGGGGTTGGGAGCAGTTCTTC
CDR3: CASSLDRGWEQFF

V: TRBV18
J: TRBJ1-4
size: once
D: .
DNA: TGTGCCAGCTCACCGGCAGGCTATAATGAAAAACTGTTTTTT
CDR3: CASSPAGYNEKLFF

V: TRBV6-2/TRBV6-3
J: TRBJ1-2
size: few
D: .
DNA: TGTGCCAGCAGTTACCTGTCGGAAGGCGGCTATGGCTACACCTTC
CDR3: CASSYLSEGGYGYTF

V: TRBV5-1
J: TRBJ1-1
size: .
D: TRBD1
DNA: TGCGCCAGCAGCCCATGGACAGGGCTTAACACTGAAGCTTTCTTT
CDR3: CASSPWTGLNTEAFF

V: TRBV12-3/TRBV12-4
J: TRBJ1-6
size: .
D: .
DNA: TGTGCCAGCGAAGCTGATAATTCACCCCTCCACTTT
CDR3: CASEADNSPLHF

V: TRBV5-1
J: TRBJ1-1
size: .
D: .
DNA: TGCGCCAGCAGCTTGGAGTTTGTCGGCACTGAAGCTTTCTTT
CDR3: CASSLEFVGTEAFF

V: TRBV6-5
J: TRBJ1-2
size: once
D: .
DNA: TGTGCCAGCAGTAGGGGACATTTCGAGGGCTACACCTTC
CDR3: CASSRGHFEGYTF

V: TRBV11-2
J: TRBJ1-3
size: few
D: TRBD1
DNA: TGTGCCAGCAGCTTATCTTGGACAGGATCCTCTGGAAACACCATATATTTT
CDR3: CASSLSWTGSSGNTIYF

V: TRBV6-5
J: TRBJ1-2
size: once
D: TRBD1
DNA: TGTGCCAGCAGCCCGGGGACAGTGAACTATGGCTACACCTTC
CDR3: CASSPGTVNYGYTF